This T cell receptor (beta chain) originates from a study of blood T cell repertoires in COVID-19. Overall study: Both acute and convalescent COVID-19 samples were obtained from the United States, Italy and Spain.

Sequencing was performed with immunoSEQ multiplex PCR; in TCRdb, only in-frame clones are kept and a portion is missing. This table holds around 71,000 clones, about four fifths found once. The source of this sequence is a man aged 65 to 85 with acute or convalescent COVID-19. The specimen was peripheral blood.

The CDR3 region is CSVEKPILVKAFF. Here the CDR3 DNA reads TGCAGCGTTGAGAAACCGATATTAGTGAAGGCTTTCTTT. The chain carries TRBV29-1 and TRBJ1-1; D uncertain. Trimming took off 3 bases at V and 11 bases at J, with 19 bases between the two ends. The CDR3 consists of 13 residues. Germline loops: CDR1 SQVTM, CDR2 ANQGSEA.